This T cell receptor beta chain was profiled in a study of OX40 agonist ivuxolimab in advanced cancers. Study details: Partial responses occurred in Three dose-escalation patients, one with hepatocellular carcinoma and two with cutaneous melanoma.

In germline, CDR1 is MDHEN, CDR2 SYDVKM. With V trimmed by 3 bases and J by 1 base, 4 bases remained unmatched. This CDR3 comprises 15 residues. Some clones are missing from TCRdb's copy, which holds only in-frame ones; the method was immunoSEQ multiplex PCR. The sample holds 35,000 to 45,000 clones; roughly 86% are singletons and the top ten take more than 3%. Study findings and constraints: Some nonresponders also had low normalized T-cell clonal expansion.

As for this clone: Antigen specificity is unknown.

The sample was CD4+ or CD8+ T cells sorted from blood, taken in a trial of the OX40 agonist ivuxolimab. V gene TRBV28 combines with J gene TRBJ2-5; 8 positions agree with TRBD1. This clonotype originated in an adult with an advanced solid tumor such as melanoma, head and neck, liver or kidney cancer. DNA for the CDR3: TGTGCCAGCAGTTTGGCACAGGGGGTCCAAGAGACCCAGTACTTC. This encodes CASSLAQGVQETQYF.